This T cell receptor (beta chain) was identified in a study of blood T cell repertoires in COVID-19. Across the whole study: The United States, Italy and Spain provided the acute and convalescent COVID-19 samples. T cells, B-cell-depleted T cells, or PBMCs supplied cDNA or gDNA.

Profiled with immunoSEQ multiplex PCR; TCRdb holds only in-frame clones, not every one. This table holds 150,000 to 200,000 clones, around nine tenths found once. J gave up 5 bases and V 5 bases, and 3 bases lay outside the gene matches. CDR1 SGHTA and CDR2 FQGNSA come from the germline V gene. CDR3 length: 14 residues. The chain couples TRBV7-2 to TRBJ2-5; TRBD2 agrees at 12 bases. This TCR was sampled from a woman under 30 who had recovered from COVID-19. The sample taken for sequencing was peripheral blood. The CDR3: CASSHGLAGETQYF. The CDR3 bases are TGTGCCAGCAGCCATGGACTAGCGGGGGAGACCCAGTACTTC.